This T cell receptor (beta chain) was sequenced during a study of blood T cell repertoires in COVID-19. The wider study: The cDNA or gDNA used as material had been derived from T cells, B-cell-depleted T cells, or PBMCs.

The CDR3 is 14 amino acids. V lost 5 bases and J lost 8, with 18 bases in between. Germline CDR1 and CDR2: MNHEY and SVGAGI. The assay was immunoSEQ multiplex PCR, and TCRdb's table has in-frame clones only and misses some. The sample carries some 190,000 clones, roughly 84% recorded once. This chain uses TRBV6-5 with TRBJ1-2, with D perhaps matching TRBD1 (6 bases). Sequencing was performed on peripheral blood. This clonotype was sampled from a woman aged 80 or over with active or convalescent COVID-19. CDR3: CASSPPGTPGGYTF. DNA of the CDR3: TGTGCCAGCAGTCCGCCTGGGACACCCGGGGGCTACACCTTC.